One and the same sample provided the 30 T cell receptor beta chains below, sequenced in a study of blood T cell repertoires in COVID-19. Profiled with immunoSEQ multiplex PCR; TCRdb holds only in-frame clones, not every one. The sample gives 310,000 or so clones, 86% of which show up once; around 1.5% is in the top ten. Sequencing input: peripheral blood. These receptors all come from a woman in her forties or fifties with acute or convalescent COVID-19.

The CDR3 DNA reads TGTGCCAGTAGTATTATCCTAGCGGGAGATGGGGCCAACGTCCTGACTTTC. It encodes CASSIILAGDGANVLTF. V usage is TRBV19 and J usage is TRBJ2-6, with 10 bases lining up with TRBD2. This CDR3 is built from 17 residues. Per the germline V gene, CDR1 is LNHDA and CDR2 is SQIVND (reference sequence). Trimming cost V 3 bases and J 3 bases; bases outside gene matches: 5.

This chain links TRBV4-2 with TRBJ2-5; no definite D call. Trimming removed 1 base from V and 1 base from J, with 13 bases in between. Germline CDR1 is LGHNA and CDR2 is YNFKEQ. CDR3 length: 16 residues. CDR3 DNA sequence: TGTGCCAGCAGCCAAGGGGCCATTTCCCCCCAAGAGACCCAGTACTTC. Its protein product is CASSQGAISPQETQYF.

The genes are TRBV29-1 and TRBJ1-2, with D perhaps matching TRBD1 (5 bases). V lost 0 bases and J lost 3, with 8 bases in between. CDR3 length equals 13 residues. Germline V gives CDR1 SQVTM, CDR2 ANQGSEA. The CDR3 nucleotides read TGCAGCGTTGAAGATCAGGGTTACTATGGCTACACCTTC. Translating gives CSVEDQGYYGYTF.

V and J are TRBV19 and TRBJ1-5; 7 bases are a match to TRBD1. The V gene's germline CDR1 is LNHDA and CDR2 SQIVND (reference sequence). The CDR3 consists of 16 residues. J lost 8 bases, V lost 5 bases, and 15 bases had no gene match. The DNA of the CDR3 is TGTGCCAGTAGTTTTCCAGGGACAGCTGGCGTGGAGCCCCAGCATTTT. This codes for CASSFPGTAGVEPQHF.

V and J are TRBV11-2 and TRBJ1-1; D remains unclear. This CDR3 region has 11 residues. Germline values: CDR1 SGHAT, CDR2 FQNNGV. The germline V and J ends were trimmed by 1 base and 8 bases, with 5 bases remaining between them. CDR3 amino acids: CASSLAREAFF. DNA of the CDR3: TGTGCCAGCAGCTTAGCGAGGGAAGCTTTCTTT.

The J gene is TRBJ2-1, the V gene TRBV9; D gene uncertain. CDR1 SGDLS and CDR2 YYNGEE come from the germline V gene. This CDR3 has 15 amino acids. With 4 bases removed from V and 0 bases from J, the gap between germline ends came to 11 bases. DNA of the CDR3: TGTGCCAGCAGCCCCCCTAAGAGCTCCTACAATGAGCAGTTCTTC. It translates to CASSPPKSSYNEQFF. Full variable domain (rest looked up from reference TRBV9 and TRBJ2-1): DSGVTQTPKHLITATGQRVTLRCSPRSGDLSVYWYQQSLDQGLQFLIQYYNGEERAKGNILERFSAQQFPDLHSELNLSSLELGDSALYFCASSPPKSSYNEQFFGPGTRLTVL.

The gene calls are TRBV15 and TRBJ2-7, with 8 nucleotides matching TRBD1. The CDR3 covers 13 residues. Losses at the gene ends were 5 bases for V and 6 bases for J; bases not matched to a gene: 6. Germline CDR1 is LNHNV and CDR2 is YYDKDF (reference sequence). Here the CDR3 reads CATSGTGGGEQYF. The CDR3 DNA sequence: TGTGCCACCAGCGGGACAGGTGGGGGCGAGCAGTACTTC. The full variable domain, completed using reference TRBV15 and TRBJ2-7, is DAMVIQNPRYQVTQFGKPVTLSCSQTLNHNVMYWYQQKSSQAPKLLFHYYDKDFNNEADTPDNFQSRRPNTSFCFLDIRSPGLGDTAMYLCATSGTGGGEQYFGPGTRLTVT.

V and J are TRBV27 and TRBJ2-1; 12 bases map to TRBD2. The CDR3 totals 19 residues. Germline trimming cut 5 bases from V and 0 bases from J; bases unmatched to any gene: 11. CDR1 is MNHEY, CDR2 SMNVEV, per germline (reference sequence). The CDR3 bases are TGTGCCAGCAGTCCAAACGGACTAGCGGGATCGAGCTCCTACAATGAGCAGTTCTTC. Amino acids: CASSPNGLAGSSSYNEQFF.

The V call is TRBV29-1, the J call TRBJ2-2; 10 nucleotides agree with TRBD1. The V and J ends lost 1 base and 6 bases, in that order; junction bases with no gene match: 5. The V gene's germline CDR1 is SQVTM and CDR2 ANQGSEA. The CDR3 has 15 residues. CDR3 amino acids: CSVEASGTGAGELFF. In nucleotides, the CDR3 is TGCAGCGTTGAAGCATCCGGGACAGGGGCCGGGGAGCTGTTTTTT.

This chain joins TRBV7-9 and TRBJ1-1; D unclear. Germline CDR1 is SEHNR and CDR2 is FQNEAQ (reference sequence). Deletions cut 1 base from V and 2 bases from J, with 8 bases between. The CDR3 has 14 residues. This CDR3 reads CASSLGATNTEAFF. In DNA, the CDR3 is TGTGCCAGCAGCTTAGGAGCGACCAACACTGAAGCTTTCTTT.

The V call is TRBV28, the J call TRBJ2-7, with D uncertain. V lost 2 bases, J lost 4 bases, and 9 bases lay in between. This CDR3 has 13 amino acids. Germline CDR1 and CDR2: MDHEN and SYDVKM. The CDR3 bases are TGTGCCAGCAGTTTACGTATGTTGTACGAGCAGTACTTC. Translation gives CASSLRMLYEQYF.

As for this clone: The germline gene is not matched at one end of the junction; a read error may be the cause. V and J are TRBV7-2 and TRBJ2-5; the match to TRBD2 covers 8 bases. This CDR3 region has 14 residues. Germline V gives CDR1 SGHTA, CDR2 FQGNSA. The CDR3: CASSLAPSGLVQDF. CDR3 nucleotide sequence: TGTGCCAGCAGCTTAGCGCCTAGCGGGTTAGTCCAGGACTTC.

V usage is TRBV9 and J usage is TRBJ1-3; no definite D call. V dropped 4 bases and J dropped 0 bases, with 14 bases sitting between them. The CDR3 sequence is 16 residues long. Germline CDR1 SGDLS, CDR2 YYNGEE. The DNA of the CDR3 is TGTGCCAGCAGCCATTCAAAACTACGCTCTGGAAACACCATATATTTT. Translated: CASSHSKLRSGNTIYF.

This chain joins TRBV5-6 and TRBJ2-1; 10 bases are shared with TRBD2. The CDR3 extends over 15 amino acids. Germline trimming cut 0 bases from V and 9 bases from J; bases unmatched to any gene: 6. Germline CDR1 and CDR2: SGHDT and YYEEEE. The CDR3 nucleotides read TGTGCCAGCAGCTTGGGTCCTAGCGGGAGTGCTGAGCAGTTCTTC. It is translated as CASSLGPSGSAEQFF. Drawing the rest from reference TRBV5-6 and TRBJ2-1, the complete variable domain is DAGVTQSPTHLIKTRGQQVTLRCSPKSGHDTVSWYQQALGQGPQFIFQYYEEEERQRGNFPDRFSGHQFPNYSSELNVNALLLGDSALYLCASSLGPSGSAEQFFGPGTRLTVL.

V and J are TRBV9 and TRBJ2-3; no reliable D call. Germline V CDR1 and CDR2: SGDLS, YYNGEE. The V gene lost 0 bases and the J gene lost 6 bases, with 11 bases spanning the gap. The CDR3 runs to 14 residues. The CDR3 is CASSVAPNSDTQYF. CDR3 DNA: TGTGCCAGCAGCGTAGCCCCAAACTCGGATACGCAGTATTTT.

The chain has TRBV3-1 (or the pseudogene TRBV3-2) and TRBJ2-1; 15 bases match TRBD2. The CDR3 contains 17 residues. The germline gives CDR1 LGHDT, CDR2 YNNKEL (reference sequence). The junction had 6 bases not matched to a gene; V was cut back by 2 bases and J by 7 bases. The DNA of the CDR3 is TGTGCCAGCAGCCAACGGACTAGCGGGAGGGCATTGAATGAGCAGTTCTTC. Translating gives CASSQRTSGRALNEQFF.

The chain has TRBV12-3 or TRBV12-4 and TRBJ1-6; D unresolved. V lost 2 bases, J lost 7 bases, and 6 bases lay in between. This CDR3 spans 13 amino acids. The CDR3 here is CASSLFLNSPLHF. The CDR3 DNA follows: TGTGCCAGCAGTTTATTCTTAAATTCACCCCTCCACTTT.

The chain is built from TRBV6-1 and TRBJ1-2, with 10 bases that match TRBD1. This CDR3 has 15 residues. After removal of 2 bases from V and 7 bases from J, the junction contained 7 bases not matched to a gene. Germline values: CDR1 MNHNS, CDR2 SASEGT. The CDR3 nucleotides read TGTGCCAGCAGTGAATACCGGGGACAGGGGTCTGGCTACACCTTC. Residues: CASSEYRGQGSGYTF.

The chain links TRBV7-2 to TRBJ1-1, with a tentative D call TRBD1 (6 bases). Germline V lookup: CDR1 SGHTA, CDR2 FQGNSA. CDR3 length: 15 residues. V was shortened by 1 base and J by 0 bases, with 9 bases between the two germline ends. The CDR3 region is CASSLEGQMNTEAFF. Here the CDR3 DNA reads TGTGCCAGCAGCTTAGAAGGACAGATGAACACTGAAGCTTTCTTT.

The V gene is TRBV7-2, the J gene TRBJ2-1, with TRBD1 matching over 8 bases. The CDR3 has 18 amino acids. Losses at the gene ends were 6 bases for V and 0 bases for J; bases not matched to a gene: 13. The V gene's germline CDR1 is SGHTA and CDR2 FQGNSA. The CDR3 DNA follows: TGTGCCAGCAGGCCCCAGGGGGCAAGGGGGCCCTCCTACAATGAGCAGTTCTTC. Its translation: CASRPQGARGPSYNEQFF. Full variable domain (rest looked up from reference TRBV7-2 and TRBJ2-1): GAGVSQSPSNKVTEKGKDVELRCDPISGHTALYWYRQSLGQGLEFLIYFQGNSAPDKSGLPSDRFSAERTGGSVSTLTIQRTQQEDSAVYLCASRPQGARGPSYNEQFFGPGTRLTVL.

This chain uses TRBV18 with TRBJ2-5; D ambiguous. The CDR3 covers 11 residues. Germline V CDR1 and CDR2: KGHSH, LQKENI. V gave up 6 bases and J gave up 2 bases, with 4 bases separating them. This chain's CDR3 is CASSQQETQYF. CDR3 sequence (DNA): TGTGCCAGCTCCCAACAAGAGACCCAGTACTTC. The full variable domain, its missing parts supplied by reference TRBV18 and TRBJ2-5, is NAGVMQNPRHLVRRRGQEARLRCSPMKGHSHVYWYRQLPEEGLKFMVYLQKENIIDESGMPKERFSAEFPKEGPSILRIQQVVRGDSAAYFCASSQQETQYFGPGTRLLVL.

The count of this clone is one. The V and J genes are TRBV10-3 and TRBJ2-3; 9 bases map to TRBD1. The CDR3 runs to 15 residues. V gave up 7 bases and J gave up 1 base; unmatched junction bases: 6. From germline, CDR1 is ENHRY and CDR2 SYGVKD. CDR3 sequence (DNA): TGTGCCATCAATAGACAGGGGGTTGGCACAGATACGCAGTATTTT. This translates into CAINRQGVGTDTQYF.

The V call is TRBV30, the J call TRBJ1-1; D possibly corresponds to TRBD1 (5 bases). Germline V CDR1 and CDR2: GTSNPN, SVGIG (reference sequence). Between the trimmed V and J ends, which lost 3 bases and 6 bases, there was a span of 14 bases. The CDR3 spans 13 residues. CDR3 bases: TGTGCCTGGAGCATAGACAGAATAGCTGAAGCTTTCTTT. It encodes CAWSIDRIAEAFF.

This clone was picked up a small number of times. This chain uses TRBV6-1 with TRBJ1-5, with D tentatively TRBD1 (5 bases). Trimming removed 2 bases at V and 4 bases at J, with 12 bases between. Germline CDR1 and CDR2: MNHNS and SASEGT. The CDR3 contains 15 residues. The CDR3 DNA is TGTGCCAGCAGTGAATCTTTAGGGGAAAATCAGCCCCAGCATTTT. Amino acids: CASSESLGENQPQHF.

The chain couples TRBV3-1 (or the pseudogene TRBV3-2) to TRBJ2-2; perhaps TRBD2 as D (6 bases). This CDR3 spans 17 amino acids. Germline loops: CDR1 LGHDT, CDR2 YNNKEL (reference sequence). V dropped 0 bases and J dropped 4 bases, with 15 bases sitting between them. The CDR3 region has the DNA TGTGCCAGCAGCCAAGATCCAGGAGGGCCGACCACCGGGGAGCTGTTTTTT. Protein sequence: CASSQDPGGPTTGELFF.

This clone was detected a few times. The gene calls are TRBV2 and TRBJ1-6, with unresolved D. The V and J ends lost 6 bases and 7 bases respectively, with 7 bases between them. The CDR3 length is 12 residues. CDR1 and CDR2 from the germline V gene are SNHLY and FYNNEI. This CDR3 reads CASRFGNSPLHF. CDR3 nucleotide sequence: TGTGCCAGCAGGTTTGGCAATTCACCCCTCCACTTT.

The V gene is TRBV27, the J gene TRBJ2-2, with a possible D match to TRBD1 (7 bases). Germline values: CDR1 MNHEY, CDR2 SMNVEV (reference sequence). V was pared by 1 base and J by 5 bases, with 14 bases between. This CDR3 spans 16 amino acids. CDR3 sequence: CASSLYGQEGTGELFF. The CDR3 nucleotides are TGTGCCAGCAGTTTATACGGACAGGAGGGGACCGGGGAGCTGTTTTTT.

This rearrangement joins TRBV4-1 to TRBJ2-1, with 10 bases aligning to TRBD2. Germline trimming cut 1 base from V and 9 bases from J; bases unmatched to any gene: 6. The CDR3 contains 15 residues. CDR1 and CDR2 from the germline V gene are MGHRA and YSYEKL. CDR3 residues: CASSQGASGSGEQFF. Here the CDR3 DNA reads TGCGCCAGCAGCCAAGGGGCTAGCGGGAGTGGTGAGCAGTTCTTC.

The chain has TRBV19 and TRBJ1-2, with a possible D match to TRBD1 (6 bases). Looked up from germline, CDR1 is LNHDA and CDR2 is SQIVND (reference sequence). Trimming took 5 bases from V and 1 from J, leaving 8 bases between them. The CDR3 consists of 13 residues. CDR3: CASSPQGNYGYTF. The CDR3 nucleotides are TGTGCCAGTAGTCCACAGGGTAACTATGGCTACACCTTC.

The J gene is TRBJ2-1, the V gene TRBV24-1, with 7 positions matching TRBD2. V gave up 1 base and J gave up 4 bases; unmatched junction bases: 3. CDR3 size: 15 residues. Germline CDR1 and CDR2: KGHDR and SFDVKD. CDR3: CATSDFFGRYNEQFF. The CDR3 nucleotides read TGTGCCACCAGTGATTTCTTCGGGAGGTACAATGAGCAGTTCTTC.